This T cell receptor beta chain was identified in a study of T cell repertoires in cytomegalovirus infection. Trimming removed 4 bases from V and 5 bases from J, with 11 bases in between. This CDR3 spans 13 amino acids. Germline V gives CDR1 SQVTM, CDR2 ANQGSEA. Each CDR3 protein gets one entry after TCRdb re-called the reads with MiXCR. The sample lists some 680,000 distinct CDR3 sequences; 35% to 45% were seen once. The source is a human donor in good health (CMV status not recorded). Some clones in this sample may be carry-over from other donors' samples. Sequenced input: PBMCs. This chain joins TRBV29-1 and TRBJ2-2; the D is unclear. DNA for the CDR3: TGCAGCGTTGCCGGTCTTGCAACCGGGGAGCTGTTTTTT. Amino acids: CSVAGLATGELFF.